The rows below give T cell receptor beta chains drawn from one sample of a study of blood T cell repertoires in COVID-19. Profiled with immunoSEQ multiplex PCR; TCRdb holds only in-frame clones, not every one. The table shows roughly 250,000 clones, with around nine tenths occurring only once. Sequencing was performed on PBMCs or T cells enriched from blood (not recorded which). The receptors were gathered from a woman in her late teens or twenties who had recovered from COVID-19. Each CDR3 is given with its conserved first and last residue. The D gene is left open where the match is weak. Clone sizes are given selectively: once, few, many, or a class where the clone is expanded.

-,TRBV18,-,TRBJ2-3,TGTGCCAGCTCAGAGATGGGGGGATTTACCACAGATACGCAGTATTTT,CASSEMGGFTTDTQYF
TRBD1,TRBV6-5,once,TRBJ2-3,TGTGCCAGCAGTTACTCGCTTCAGGGGGCAACGCAGTATTTT,CASSYSLQGATQYF
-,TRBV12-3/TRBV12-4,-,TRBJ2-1,TGTGCCAGCAGTTTGGGGCGCGGACAGTTCTTC,CASSLGRGQFF
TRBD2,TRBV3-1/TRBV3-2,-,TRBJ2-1,TGTGCCAGCAGCCAAAGCGGGAGGGCCAGTGAGCAGTTCTTC,CASSQSGRASEQFF
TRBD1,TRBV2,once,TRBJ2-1,TGTGCCAGGTCCTTGAGGGGGACAGGGGGCAATGAGCAGTTCTTC,CARSLRGTGGNEQFF
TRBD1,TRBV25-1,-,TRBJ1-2,TGTGCCAGCAGTGAAGACAGGGGGCGGAACTATGGCTACACCTTC,CASSEDRGRNYGYTF
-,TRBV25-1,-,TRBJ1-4,TGTGCCAGCAGGGCTCGCGGCCGCGATGAAAAACTGTTTTTT,CASRARGRDEKLFF
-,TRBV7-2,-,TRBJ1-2,TGTGCCAGCAGCAACAGGGAAGGTCTTGTAGGCTACACCTTC,CASSNREGLVGYTF
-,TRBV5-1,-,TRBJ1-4,TGCGCCAGCAGCTTGGGACAGAATGAAAAACTGTTTTTT,CASSLGQNEKLFF
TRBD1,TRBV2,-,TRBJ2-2,TGTGCCAGCAGGGGACAGTTCACCGGGGAGCTGTTTTTT,CASRGQFTGELFF
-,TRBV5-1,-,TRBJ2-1,TGCGCCAGCAGCTTGATGGGGAGCTCCTACAATGAGCAGTTCTTC,CASSLMGSSYNEQFF
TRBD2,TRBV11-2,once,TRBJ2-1,TGTGCCAGCAGGAAGTGGGGCCTAGCGGGGGCCAATGAGCAGTTCTTC,CASRKWGLAGANEQFF
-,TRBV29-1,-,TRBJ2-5,TGCAGCGTTCATCCTCCGGGGGTCCAAGAGACCCAGTACTTC,CSVHPPGVQETQYF
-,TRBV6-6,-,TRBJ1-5,TGTGCCAGCAGTTTGGGGTCCGGGGGCAATCAGCCCCAGCATTTT,CASSLGSGGNQPQHF
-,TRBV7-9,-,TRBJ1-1,TGTGCCAGCAGCCGAGATATAGACAAAGCTTTCTTT,CASSRDIDKAFF
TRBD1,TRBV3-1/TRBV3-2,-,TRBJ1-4,TGTGCCAGCAGCCGGGGGCAGGGGGCTTGGGAGAATGAAAAACTGTTTTTT,CASSRGQGAWENEKLFF
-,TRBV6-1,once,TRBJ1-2,TGTGCCAGCAGTGAAATCGGGGGCTATGGCTACACCTTC,CASSEIGGYGYTF
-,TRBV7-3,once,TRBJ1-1,TGTGCCAGCAGCTTATTTCCAGGCATGAACACTGAAGCTTTCTTT,CASSLFPGMNTEAFF
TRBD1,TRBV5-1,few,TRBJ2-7,TGCGCCAGCAGCTCAGGACAGGGCTACGAGCAGTACTTC,CASSSGQGYEQYF
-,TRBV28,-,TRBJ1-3,TGTGCCAGCAGTCTCCTTAGGGCGACGGGAGGAAACACCATATATTTT,CASSLLRATGGNTIYF
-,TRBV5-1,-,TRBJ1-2,TGCGCCAGCAGCCCGATGGGTGCAGGGGCTGATGGCTACACCTTC,CASSPMGAGADGYTF
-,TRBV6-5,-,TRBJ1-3,TGTGCCAGCAGCCACAGGGATTCTGGAAACACCATATATTTT,CASSHRDSGNTIYF
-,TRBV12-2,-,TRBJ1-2,TGTGCAAGCCGCCGGGGGACAGGGAATTGTGGCTACACCTTC,CASRRGTGNCGYTF
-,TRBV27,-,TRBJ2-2,TGTGCCAGCAGTTTCCCGACCGGGGAGCTGTTTTTT,CASSFPTGELFF
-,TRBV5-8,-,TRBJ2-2,TGTGCCAGCAGCCAGAACAGGGCGGGCACCGGGGAGCTGTTTTTT,CASSQNRAGTGELFF
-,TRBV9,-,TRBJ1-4,TGTGCCAGCACCCCCAGTGGAGCAACTAATGAAAAACTGTTTTTT,CASTPSGATNEKLFF
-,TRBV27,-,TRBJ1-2,TGTGCCAGCAGTTTGAGTAACTTAAACTATGGCTACACCTTC,CASSLSNLNYGYTF
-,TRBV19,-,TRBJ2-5,TGTGCCAGTAGTATAGATCGGGGAGACCAGTACTTC,CASSIDRGDQYF
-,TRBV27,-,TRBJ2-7,TGTGCCAGCAGTAAGACCGGACAGACCTACGAGCAGTACTTC,CASSKTGQTYEQYF